This record looks at one T cell receptor (beta chain) sequence and its context. The data originate from a study of blood T cell repertoires in COVID-19. Study-level background: Acute-phase and convalescent COVID-19 samples originated in the United States, Italy and Spain.

Adults between about 18 and 89 years of age took part from 20 to 25 US areas. Using immunoSEQ multiplex PCR, the repertoire was profiled, and TCRdb retains in-frame clones only, with some absent. The table includes a few hundred thousand clones, roughly 87% detected once. Germline CDR1 SGHTA, CDR2 FQGNSA. The CDR3 contains 15 residues. Trimming at V came to 11 bases and at J to 6 bases, leaving 15 bases not matched to a gene. This receptor was identified in a man under 40 in a cohort exposed to, infected with or recovered from COVID-19 (not recorded which). This chain uses TRBV7-2 with TRBJ2-1, with 8 bases that match TRBD2. The specimen sequenced was PBMCs or T cells enriched from blood (not recorded which). The chain's CDR3 is CAEGRRGLVANEQFF. The CDR3 DNA sequence: TGTGCCGAGGGGCGGAGGGGACTAGTAGCCAATGAGCAGTTCTTC.